This is a list of T cell receptor beta chains from one sample in a study of blood T cell repertoires in COVID-19. Here immunoSEQ multiplex PCR was the method, and the copy in TCRdb shows in-frame clones only, minus some. The table records about 250,000 clones, just under 85% of them present only once. Sequenced input: peripheral blood. The receptors were gathered from a man older than 75 with acute or convalescent COVID-19. Each CDR3 is given with its conserved first and last residue. The order of the fields is D gene, clone size, V gene, J gene, CDR3 protein, CDR3 DNA. The D gene is left open where the match is weak. Not all rows give a size; the values are once, few, many and, for expanded clones, a class.

TRBD1	NA	TRBV30	TRBJ2-3	CAWGQGLSTDTQYF	TGTGCCTGGGGACAGGGGTTAAGCACAGATACGCAGTATTTT
TRBD2	NA	TRBV4-1	TRBJ2-3	CASSQEAGTSGGRDTQYF	TGCGCCAGCAGCCAAGAAGCTGGGACTAGCGGGGGGAGAGATACGCAGTATTTT
TRBD1	NA	TRBV5-5	TRBJ1-1	CASSLIGQGRRAEAFF	TGTGCCAGCAGCTTGATCGGACAGGGGAGGAGGGCTGAAGCTTTCTTT
NA	NA	TRBV5-5	TRBJ1-4	CASSLARGAGRPNEKLFF	TGTGCCAGCAGCTTGGCTCGGGGGGCGGGACGTCCTAATGAAAAACTGTTTTTT
NA	NA	TRBV3-1/TRBV3-2	TRBJ1-5	CASSQDLTGGASNQPQHF	TGTGCCAGCAGCCAAGATCTTACGGGGGGCGCGAGCAATCAGCCCCAGCATTTT
NA	NA	TRBV2	TRBJ2-3	CASSWTTGGDTQYF	TGTGCCAGCAGTTGGACTACCGGTGGAGATACGCAGTATTTT
TRBD1	NA	TRBV30	TRBJ1-5	CAWSQGGNQPQHF	TGTGCCTGGTCACAGGGGGGGAATCAGCCCCAGCATTTT
TRBD1	NA	TRBV10-1	TRBJ1-2	CASSGQGNYGYTF	TGCGCCAGCAGTGGACAGGGGAACTATGGCTACACCTTC
TRBD1	NA	TRBV24-1	TRBJ1-2	CATSDFRTGYGYTF	TGTGCCACCAGTGATTTCCGGACAGGTTATGGCTACACCTTC
NA	few	TRBV2	TRBJ1-6	CASIPGGLNSPLHF	TGTGCCAGCATCCCGGGGGGACTGAATTCACCCCTCCACTTT
TRBD2	NA	TRBV6-5	TRBJ2-2	CASHRRGANTGELFF	TGTGCCAGCCACCGGCGGGGGGCGAACACCGGGGAGCTGTTTTTT
TRBD1	NA	TRBV28	TRBJ1-5	CASRGNRGLVSNQPQHF	TGTGCCAGCCGGGGAAACAGGGGACTAGTTAGCAATCAGCCCCAGCATTTT
TRBD1	NA	TRBV19	TRBJ1-4	CASSIKGGFATNEKLFF	TGTGCCAGTAGTATAAAAGGGGGCTTTGCAACTAATGAAAAACTGTTTTTT
NA	NA	TRBV6-5	TRBJ1-2	CASQRTVGFGYTF	TGTGCCTCGCAGAGGACAGTGGGCTTCGGCTACACCTTC
TRBD1	few	TRBV6-6	TRBJ2-3	CASRRQGNTQYF	TGTGCCAGCAGACGACAGGGGAATACGCAGTATTTT
NA	NA	TRBV19	TRBJ1-1	CASSIPRGAGEAFF	TGTGCCAGTAGTATACCCCGGGGGGCAGGTGAAGCTTTCTTT
TRBD1	NA	TRBV6-5	TRBJ2-2	CASRTGTGNTGELFF	TGTGCCAGCAGGACCGGGACAGGGAACACCGGGGAGCTGTTTTTT
NA	NA	TRBV2	TRBJ2-2	CASRSDRNTGELFF	TGTGCCAGCAGGTCTGACAGGAACACCGGGGAGCTGTTTTTT
NA	NA	TRBV29-1	TRBJ1-2	CSVPRGSLQTF	TGCAGCGTCCCGAGGGGGTCCCTTCAGACCTTC
NA	NA	TRBV20-1	TRBJ1-2	CSARAEDGYTF	TGCAGTGCTAGAGCGGAGGATGGCTACACCTTC
NA	NA	TRBV18	TRBJ1-4	CASSPPDLSRGKLFF	TGTGCCAGCTCACCACCAGACCTTTCTCGGGGAAAACTGTTTTTT
NA	NA	TRBV6-5	TRBJ1-5	CASSYGGNQPQHF	TGTGCCAGCAGTTACGGGGGGAATCAGCCCCAGCATTTT
NA	few	TRBV5-4	TRBJ2-7	CASSSRTAPSYEQYF	TGTGCCAGCAGCTCCCGGACAGCCCCTTCCTACGAGCAGTACTTC
NA	NA	TRBV2	TRBJ2-3	CASSENRGTQYF	TGTGCCAGCAGTGAAAATCGGGGTACGCAGTATTTT
NA	once	TRBV6-5	TRBJ1-1	CVSSGGTKAEAFF	TGTGTCTCCAGTGGGGGGACCAAGGCTGAAGCTTTCTTT
TRBD2	NA	TRBV7-3	TRBJ2-1	CASSLNGRAENEQFF	TGTGCCAGCAGCTTAAACGGGAGGGCCGAGAATGAGCAGTTCTTC
NA	NA	TRBV6-5	TRBJ2-3	CASKIAGYGTDTQYF	TGTGCCAGCAAGATTGCGGGTTACGGCACAGATACGCAGTATTTT
NA	NA	TRBV5-1	TRBJ2-3	CASSPPLSPAQLDTQYF	TGCGCCAGCAGCCCCCCATTGTCACCCGCACAGTTAGATACGCAGTATTTT
NA	NA	TRBV7-2	TRBJ1-6	CASSLAGANSPLHF	TGTGCCAGCAGCTTAGCAGGGGCGAATTCACCCCTCCACTTT
NA	few	TRBV2	TRBJ1-5	CASSQQGLSNQPQHF	TGTGCCAGCAGTCAGCAGGGATTGAGCAATCAGCCCCAGCATTTT
NA	NA	TRBV15	TRBJ1-6	CATSRGRGTNSPLHF	TGTGCCACCAGCAGAGGAAGGGGGACAAATTCACCCCTCCACTTT
NA	NA	TRBV5-4	TRBJ1-6	CASSPRQDNSPLHF	TGTGCCAGCAGCCCGAGACAAGATAATTCACCCCTCCACTTT